One sample yielded the 32 T cell receptor beta chains listed below, sequenced in a study of blood T cell repertoires in COVID-19. Assay used: immunoSEQ multiplex PCR; TCRdb lists only in-frame clones, some missing. Among around 330,000 clones listed, roughly 90% were seen once. Sequencing was carried out using peripheral blood. These TCRs come from a woman in her forties or fifties with active or convalescent COVID-19.

The V call is TRBV6-5, the J call TRBJ1-4; tentatively, D is TRBD1 (5 bases). Germline V lookup: CDR1 MNHEY, CDR2 SVGAGI. The CDR3 runs 13 residues. Between the trimmed V and J ends, which lost 0 bases and 10 bases, there was a span of 9 bases. The CDR3: CASSYSRGAKLFF. The CDR3 nucleotides read TGTGCCAGCAGTTACTCAAGGGGTGCAAAACTGTTTTTT.

The gene calls are TRBV7-9 and TRBJ1-1, with TRBD1 identical over 10 bases. The CDR3 has 18 amino acids. Trimming cost V 1 base and J 2 bases; bases outside gene matches: 10. Germline CDR1 and CDR2: SEHNR and FQNEAQ (reference sequence). CDR3 sequence reads: CASSLEDRGQGVNTEAFF. In nucleotides, the CDR3 is TGTGCCAGCAGCTTAGAAGACAGGGGGCAGGGAGTTAACACTGAAGCTTTCTTT.

The genes are TRBV7-9 and TRBJ2-7; 7 bases are a match to TRBD2. This CDR3 spans 11 amino acids. Trimming at V came to 6 bases and at J to 11 bases, leaving 7 bases not matched to a gene. Germline values: CDR1 SEHNR, CDR2 FQNEAQ (reference sequence). The CDR3 DNA reads TGTGCCAGCAGTTCCGATCTAGCGGAGTACTTC. Protein: CASSSDLAEYF.

The chain carries TRBV7-8 and TRBJ1-1; weak D call: TRBD1 (5 bases). V was trimmed by 8 bases and J by 1 base, leaving 14 bases between them. Germline CDR1 and CDR2: SGHVS and FQNEAQ. CDR3 size: 14 residues. The CDR3 loop reads CASQGGHSNTEAFF. The CDR3 DNA is TGTGCCAGCCAGGGTGGACACTCGAACACTGAAGCTTTCTTT.

This chain joins TRBV3-1 (or the pseudogene TRBV3-2) and TRBJ2-1, with TRBD2 matching over 10 bases. Germline V gene data show CDR1 as LGHDT and CDR2 as YNNKEL (reference sequence). The CDR3 has 19 residues. V was pared by 4 bases and J by 0 bases, with 12 bases of the junction left unmatched. The CDR3 reads CASSRPGLACELSYNEQFF. The CDR3 nucleotides are TGTGCCAGCAGCCGACCGGGACTAGCGTGCGAACTCTCCTACAATGAGCAGTTCTTC.

This clone was seen only once. This chain's CDR3 is CASSDPYDSSYEQYF. Here the CDR3 DNA reads TGTGCCAGCAGTGACCCGTACGACAGTTCCTACGAGCAGTACTTC. The genes are TRBV6-1 and TRBJ2-7, with D tentatively TRBD1 (5 bases). Trimming took off 3 bases at V and 1 base at J, with 13 bases between the two ends. Germline loops: CDR1 MNHNS, CDR2 SASEGT. The length of the CDR3 is 15 residues.

The chain employs TRBV5-5 and TRBJ2-1, with 12 positions matching TRBD2. Trimming took 5 bases from V and 2 from J; bases not matched to a gene: 8. This CDR3 comprises 17 residues. Germline V gene lookup returns CDR1 SGHKS and CDR2 YYEKEE (reference sequence). CDR3 protein: CASSPRTSGVTYNEQFF. Here the CDR3 DNA reads TGTGCCAGCAGTCCGCGGACTAGCGGGGTGACCTACAATGAGCAGTTCTTC.

Concerning this clone itself: The junction and the germline gene differ at one end; a read error may be behind it. V usage is TRBV4-1 and J usage is TRBJ1-6, with D maybe TRBD1 (5 bases). CDR1 and CDR2 from the germline V gene are MGHRA and YSYEKL. The CDR3 is 18 amino acids. DNA for the CDR3: TGCGCCAGCAGCAAAGAAGCCTGGACAAGCTCCTATAATTCACCCCTCCACTTT. Protein product: CASSKEAWTSSYNSPLHF.

The chain couples TRBV10-3 to TRBJ2-3, with 8 bases fitting TRBD2. Germline values: CDR1 ENHRY, CDR2 SYGVKD. This CDR3 has 15 residues. The trim removed 3 bases at V and 2 bases at J, leaving 4 bases unmatched. The CDR3 bases are TGTGCCATCAGTGACCCGACTAGCGACACAGATACGCAGTATTTT. Residues: CAISDPTSDTDTQYF.

The chain uses TRBV27 and TRBJ2-4; 15 nucleotides align to TRBD2. J lost 3 bases, V lost 2 bases, and 8 bases had no gene match. The CDR3 contains 19 residues. From germline, CDR1 is MNHEY and CDR2 SMNVEV (reference sequence). The CDR3 DNA is TGTGCCAGCAGTTTAAGCTGGGGGACTAGCGGGAGGTTCAAAAACATTCAGTACTTC. Amino acids: CASSLSWGTSGRFKNIQYF.

In this sample, this clone turned up a few times. The chain joins TRBV15 to TRBJ1-4; 8 nucleotides align to TRBD1. CDR3 length equals 16 residues. Germline V lookup: CDR1 LNHNV, CDR2 YYDKDF (reference sequence). Germline trimming cut 0 bases from V and 7 bases from J; bases unmatched to any gene: 7. The CDR3 nucleotides are TGTGCCACCAGCAGAGAAACAGGGGGGCTAGGTGAAAAACTGTTTTTT. Amino acids: CATSRETGGLGEKLFF. Drawing the rest from reference TRBV15 and TRBJ1-4, the complete variable domain is DAMVIQNPRYQVTQFGKPVTLSCSQTLNHNVMYWYQQKSSQAPKLLFHYYDKDFNNEADTPDNFQSRRPNTSFCFLDIRSPGLGDTAMYLCATSRETGGLGEKLFFGSGTQLSVL.

In DNA form, the CDR3 reads TGCGCCAGCAGCTTGGAAACCGTTTCAGCGGGCGGCTACACCTTC. Encoded protein: CASSLETVSAGGYTF. This chain connects TRBV5-1 to TRBJ1-2; D is ambiguous. V lost 0 bases and J 8 bases, leaving 17 bases between the germline ends. This CDR3 region has 15 residues. Germline lookup yields CDR1 SGHRS and CDR2 YFSETQ.

The rearrangement links TRBV29-1 to TRBJ1-1, with 7 bases that match TRBD1. The CDR3 contains 12 residues. Germline values: CDR1 SQVTM, CDR2 ANQGSEA. V lost 5 bases, J lost 5 bases, and 5 bases stayed unmatched. DNA of the CDR3: TGCAGCGTTAGTACAGGGGAGACTGAAGCTTTCTTT. Translating gives CSVSTGETEAFF.

V usage is TRBV6-6 and J usage is TRBJ1-5; 7 bases line up with TRBD1. CDR1 MNHNY and CDR2 SVGAGI come from the germline V gene (reference sequence). J was trimmed by 4 bases and V by 7 bases; bases with no gene match: 4. CDR3 length: 13 amino acids. The CDR3 DNA reads TGTGCCAGCACCGCACAGGGGAATCAGCCCCAGCATTTT. Its protein is CASTAQGNQPQHF.

The sample holds one count of this clone. V and J are TRBV9 and TRBJ1-2, with D possibly TRBD1 on 6 matching bases. This CDR3 region has 13 residues. Per the germline V gene, CDR1 is SGDLS and CDR2 is YYNGEE. V gave up 0 bases and J gave up 3 bases, with 6 bases separating them. The CDR3 DNA sequence: TGTGCCAGCAGCGTAGCAGGGGACTATGGCTACACCTTC. Translating gives CASSVAGDYGYTF.

There are a few counts of this clone. The rearrangement links TRBV3-1 (or the pseudogene TRBV3-2) to TRBJ2-7; D may be TRBD2 (5 bases). V lost 0 bases and J lost 1, with 10 bases in between. The CDR3 covers 15 residues. The germline gives CDR1 LGHDT, CDR2 YNNKEL (reference sequence). This CDR3 reads CASSQEVSGSYEQYF. The CDR3 DNA reads as TGTGCCAGCAGCCAAGAGGTGTCGGGGTCCTACGAGCAGTACTTC.

On this clone: Distinct nucleotide sequences in the sample also encode this CDR3. The rearrangement links TRBV30 to TRBJ2-1; no clear D gene. Trimming left V 0 bases short and J 5 bases short, with 2 bases between. The CDR3 has 11 residues. The germline CDR1 and CDR2 sequences are GTSNPN and SVGIG (reference sequence). The CDR3 spells CAWSVNNEQFF. The DNA of the CDR3 is TGTGCCTGGAGTGTCAACAATGAGCAGTTCTTC.

The chain employs TRBV7-8 and TRBJ2-3, with 9 bases fitting TRBD1. The CDR3 sequence is 17 residues long. The junction had 13 bases not matched to a gene; V was cut back by 5 bases and J by 4 bases. CDR1 and CDR2 (germline): SGHVS, FQNEAQ. In DNA form, the CDR3 reads TGTGCCAGCAGCGCCGGACAGGGGAAACATTGGGCAGATACGCAGTATTTT. Protein: CASSAGQGKHWADTQYF.

The sample holds one count of this clone. The chain is built from TRBV7-2 and TRBJ2-1; 8 bases map to TRBD2. There are 12 residues in the CDR3. Unmatched junction bases numbered 4, after V lost 5 bases and J lost 10 bases. Germline loops: CDR1 SGHTA, CDR2 FQGNSA. The CDR3 here is CASSHPSGEQFF. The CDR3 nucleotides are TGTGCCAGCAGCCACCCTAGCGGGGAGCAGTTCTTC.

The V and J genes are TRBV11-3 and TRBJ2-7; 7 bases are shared with TRBD1. Germline values: CDR1 SGHNT, CDR2 YENEEA. The CDR3 contains 13 residues. The J segment lost 1 base and the V segment lost 8 bases, leaving 5 bases of the junction unmatched. CDR3 sequence: CASSRDSSYEQYF. CDR3 sequence (DNA): TGTGCCAGCTCCCGGGACAGTTCCTACGAGCAGTACTTC.

The chain couples TRBV27 to TRBJ1-1, with 8 bases fitting TRBD1. Trimming cost V 7 bases and J 4 bases; bases outside gene matches: 8. Germline V gene data show CDR1 as MNHEY and CDR2 as SMNVEV (reference sequence). CDR3 size: 14 residues. The CDR3 region is CASKTDRGGTEAFF. CDR3 DNA: TGTGCCAGCAAGACTGACAGGGGCGGCACTGAAGCTTTCTTT.

This clone was counted once. The chain couples TRBV6-2 or TRBV6-3 to TRBJ2-5; D is ambiguous. V was clipped by 3 bases and J by 4 bases, with 3 bases between them. CDR3 length equals 11 residues. The V gene's germline CDR1 is MNHEY and CDR2 SVGEGT. The CDR3 region is CASSYRETQYF. CDR3 bases: TGTGCCAGCAGTTATCGAGAGACCCAGTACTTC.

A single count supports this clone. The rearrangement links TRBV3-1 (or the pseudogene TRBV3-2) to TRBJ2-4, with a weak D call TRBD2 (5 bases). The CDR3 sequence is 17 residues long. V was trimmed by 0 bases and J by 9 bases, leaving 21 bases between them. CDR1 LGHDT and CDR2 YNNKEL come from the germline V gene (reference sequence). The CDR3 DNA is TGTGCCAGCAGCCAAGATCTAACCACCGCGACCAGCGGCATTCAGTACTTC. Amino acids: CASSQDLTTATSGIQYF.

The chain is built from TRBV5-1 and TRBJ2-7, with 9 nucleotides matching TRBD2. There are 15 residues in the CDR3. After removal of 0 bases from V and 3 bases from J, the junction contained 4 bases not matched to a gene. CDR1 and CDR2 (germline): SGHRS, YFSETQ. The CDR3 DNA reads as TGCGCCAGCAGCTTGGGGGGTAGCGGGAGCTACGAGCAGTACTTC. Its translation is CASSLGGSGSYEQYF. Supplemented by reference TRBV5-1 and TRBJ2-7, the full variable domain reads KAGVTQTPRYLIKTRGQQVTLSCSPISGHRSVSWYQQTPGQGLQFLFEYFSETQRNKGNFPGRFSGRQFSNSRSEMNVSTLELGDSALYLCASSLGGSGSYEQYFGPGTRLTVT.

This clone was detected a few times. This rearrangement joins TRBV4-2 to TRBJ2-7; a weak D match, TRBD1 (5 bases). The CDR3 runs to 11 residues. Trimming took off 6 bases at V and 7 bases at J, with 10 bases between the two ends. CDR1 is LGHNA and CDR2 is YNFKEQ in the germline V gene. This chain's CDR3 is CASSQGVEQYF. CDR3 sequence (DNA): TGTGCCAGCAGTCAGGGCGTGGAGCAGTACTTC.

The rearrangement links TRBV20-1 to TRBJ2-3, with 7 bases matching TRBD1. The ends lost 3 bases at V and 6 bases at J; junction bases unmatched: 12. The CDR3 runs to 15 residues. Germline CDR1 reads DFQATT; CDR2 reads SNEGSKA (reference sequence). The chain's CDR3 is CSASIGQVHVDTQYF. CDR3 in DNA: TGCAGTGCTAGTATCGGACAGGTTCATGTGGATACGCAGTATTTT.

The chain carries TRBV9 and TRBJ2-2, with 9 positions matching TRBD1. CDR3 length: 16 residues. The V and J ends lost 3 bases and 5 bases, in that order; junction bases with no gene match: 8. Germline CDR1 reads SGDLS; CDR2 reads YYNGEE. The CDR3: CASSDRGTGRTGELFF. In DNA form, the CDR3 reads TGTGCCAGCAGCGATCGGGGGACAGGGCGGACCGGGGAGCTGTTTTTT.

The chain is built from TRBV20-1 and TRBJ1-5, with a weak D call TRBD1 (6 bases). V was clipped by 3 bases and J by 0 bases, with 12 bases between them. The CDR3 runs 15 residues. In germline, CDR1 is DFQATT, CDR2 SNEGSKA (reference sequence). The chain's CDR3 is CSASLQGDSNQPQHF. CDR3 DNA sequence: TGCAGTGCTAGTTTACAGGGCGATAGCAATCAGCCCCAGCATTTT.

This chain joins TRBV28 and TRBJ1-1; D remains unclear. V shed 3 bases and J shed 4 bases, with 15 bases lying between them. Germline assignment: CDR1 MDHEN and CDR2 SYDVKM. This CDR3 is built from 15 residues. This chain's CDR3 is CASSFSVPGGTEAFF. In DNA, the CDR3 is TGTGCCAGCAGTTTCTCTGTCCCCGGAGGCACTGAAGCTTTCTTT.

V gene TRBV6-2 or TRBV6-3 combines with J gene TRBJ1-4, with D perhaps matching TRBD1 (5 bases). The V end was cut by 0 bases, the J end by 7 bases, with 9 bases between. The CDR3 totals 14 residues. Germline V lookup: CDR1 MNHEY, CDR2 SVGEGT. CDR3 amino acids: CASSYSRVVEKLFF. Written as DNA, the CDR3 is TGTGCCAGCAGTTACTCCAGGGTCGTTGAAAAACTGTTTTTT.

J is TRBJ2-5 and V is TRBV5-6; 8 nucleotides align to TRBD1. The CDR3 loop spans 14 amino acids. The germline gives CDR1 SGHDT, CDR2 YYEEEE. J lost 4 bases, V lost 4 bases, and 6 bases had no gene match. Here the CDR3 reads CASSRGGTGETQYF. Written as DNA, the CDR3 is TGTGCCAGCAGCCGGGGCGGGACAGGAGAGACCCAGTACTTC.

CDR3 loop: CASSVAAGFSGNTIYF. CDR3 coding DNA: TGTGCCAGCAGCGTAGCGGCGGGGTTCTCTGGAAACACCATATATTTT. The J gene is TRBJ1-3, the V gene TRBV9; no reliable D call. Germline V gene lookup returns CDR1 SGDLS and CDR2 YYNGEE. This CDR3 comprises 16 residues. The ends were cut back, 0 bases at V and 0 bases at J, with 10 bases in the middle. Based on the CDR3 plus reference TRBV9 and TRBJ1-3, the full variable domain is DSGVTQTPKHLITATGQRVTLRCSPRSGDLSVYWYQQSLDQGLQFLIQYYNGEERAKGNILERFSAQQFPDLHSELNLSSLELGDSALYFCASSVAAGFSGNTIYFGEGSWLTVV.